This TCR beta chain was sequenced during a study of blood T cell repertoires in COVID-19. Study-level information: PBMCs, B-cell-depleted T cells, or T cells provided the cDNA or gDNA that made up the material.

Some clones are missing from TCRdb's copy, which holds only in-frame ones; the method was immunoSEQ multiplex PCR. The sample consists of some 120,000 clones, around 88% of them appearing once. This CDR3 has 13 amino acids. Trimming shortened V by 6 bases and J by 1 base, and 9 bases separated the two germline ends. Per the germline V gene, CDR1 is MDHEN and CDR2 is SYDVKM. The sequenced material came from peripheral blood. V is TRBV28 and J is TRBJ2-5; no clear D. The sequence came from a woman in her forties or fifties with active or convalescent COVID-19. This chain's CDR3 is CASSYRFQETQYF. Here the CDR3 DNA reads TGTGCCAGCAGCTATAGATTCCAAGAGACCCAGTACTTC.